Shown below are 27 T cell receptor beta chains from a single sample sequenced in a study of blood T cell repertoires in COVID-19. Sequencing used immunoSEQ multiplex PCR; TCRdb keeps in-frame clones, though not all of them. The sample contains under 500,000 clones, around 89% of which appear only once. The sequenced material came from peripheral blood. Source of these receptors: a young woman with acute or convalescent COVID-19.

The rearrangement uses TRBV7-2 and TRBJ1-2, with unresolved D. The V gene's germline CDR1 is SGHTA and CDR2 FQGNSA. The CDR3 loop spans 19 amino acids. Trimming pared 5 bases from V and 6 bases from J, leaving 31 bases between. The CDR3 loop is CASSPSAEDSFWIRDGYTF. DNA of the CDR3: TGTGCCAGCAGCCCGTCAGCGGAGGATAGTTTCTGGATCCGCGATGGCTACACCTTC.

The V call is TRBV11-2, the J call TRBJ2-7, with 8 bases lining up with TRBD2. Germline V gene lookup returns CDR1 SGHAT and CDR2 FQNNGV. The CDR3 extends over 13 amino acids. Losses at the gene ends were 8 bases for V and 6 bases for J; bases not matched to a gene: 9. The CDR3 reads CASGLAGGSEQYF. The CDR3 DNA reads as TGTGCCAGCGGCCTCGCGGGGGGCAGCGAGCAGTACTTC.

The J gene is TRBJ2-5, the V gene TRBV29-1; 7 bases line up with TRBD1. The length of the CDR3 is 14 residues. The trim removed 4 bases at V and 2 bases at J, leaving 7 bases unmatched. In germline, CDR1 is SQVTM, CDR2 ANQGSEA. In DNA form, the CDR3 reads TGCAGCGTTGCTCGGACAGGTCCACAAGAGACCCAGTACTTC. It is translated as CSVARTGPQETQYF.

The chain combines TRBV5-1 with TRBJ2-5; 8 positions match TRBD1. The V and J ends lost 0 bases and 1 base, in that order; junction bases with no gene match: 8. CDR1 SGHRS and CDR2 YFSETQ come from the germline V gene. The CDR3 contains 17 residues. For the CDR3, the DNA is TGCGCCAGCAGCTTGGCCCCTATTGGGACAGGCCAAGAGACCCAGTACTTC. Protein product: CASSLAPIGTGQETQYF.

The CDR3 loop is CASSFHAGKGARTEAFF. CDR3 nucleotide sequence: TGCGCCAGCAGCTTTCACGCGGGAAAGGGGGCACGCACTGAAGCTTTCTTT. V and J are TRBV5-1 and TRBJ1-1; 7 bases fit TRBD1. The CDR3 covers 17 residues. Germline values: CDR1 SGHRS, CDR2 YFSETQ. After removal of 2 bases from V and 4 bases from J, the junction contained 14 bases not matched to a gene.

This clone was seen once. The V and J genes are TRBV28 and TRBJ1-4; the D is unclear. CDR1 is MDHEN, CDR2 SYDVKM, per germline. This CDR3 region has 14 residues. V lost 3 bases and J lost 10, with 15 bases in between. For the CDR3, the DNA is TGTGCCAGCAGTTTTATGTCAAAAGCGGGAAAACTGTTTTTT. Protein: CASSFMSKAGKLFF.

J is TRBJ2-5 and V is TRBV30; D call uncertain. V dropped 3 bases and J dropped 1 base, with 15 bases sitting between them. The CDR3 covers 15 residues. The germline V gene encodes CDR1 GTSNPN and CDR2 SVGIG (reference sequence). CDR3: CAWRIRHTVQETQYF. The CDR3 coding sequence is TGTGCCTGGAGAATTCGACACACTGTCCAAGAGACCCAGTACTTC.

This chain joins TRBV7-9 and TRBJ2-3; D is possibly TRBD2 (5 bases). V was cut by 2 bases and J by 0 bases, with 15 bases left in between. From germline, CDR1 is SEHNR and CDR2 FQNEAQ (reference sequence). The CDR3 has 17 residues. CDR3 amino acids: CASSLPRGRTSTDTQYF. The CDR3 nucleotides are TGTGCCAGCAGCTTACCGCGTGGCAGGACTAGCACAGATACGCAGTATTTT.

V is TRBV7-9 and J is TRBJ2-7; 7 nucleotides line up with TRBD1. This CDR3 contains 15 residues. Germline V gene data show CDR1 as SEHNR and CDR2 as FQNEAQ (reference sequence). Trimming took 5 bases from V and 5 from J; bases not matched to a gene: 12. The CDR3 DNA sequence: TGTGCCAGCAGCGTAGTGGACAGGTCCCGCCACGAGCAGTACTTC. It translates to CASSVVDRSRHEQYF.

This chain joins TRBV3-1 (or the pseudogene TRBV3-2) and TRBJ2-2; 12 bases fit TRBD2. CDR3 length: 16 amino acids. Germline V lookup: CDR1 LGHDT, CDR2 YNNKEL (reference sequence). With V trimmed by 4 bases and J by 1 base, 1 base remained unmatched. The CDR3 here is CASSPTSGGNTGELFF. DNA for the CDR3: TGTGCCAGCAGCCCGACTAGCGGGGGGAACACCGGGGAGCTGTTTTTT.

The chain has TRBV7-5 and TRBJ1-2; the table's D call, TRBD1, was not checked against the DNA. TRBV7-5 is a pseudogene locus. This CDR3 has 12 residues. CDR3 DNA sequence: TGTGCCAAACCAGACAGCCACTATGGCTACACCTTC. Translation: CAKPDSHYGYTF.

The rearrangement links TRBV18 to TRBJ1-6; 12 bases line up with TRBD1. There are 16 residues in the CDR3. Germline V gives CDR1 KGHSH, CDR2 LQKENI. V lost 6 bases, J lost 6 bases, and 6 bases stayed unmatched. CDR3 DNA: TGTGCCAGCTCCCCCGGGACAGGGGGCGGTAATTCACCCCTCCACTTT. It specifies CASSPGTGGGNSPLHF.

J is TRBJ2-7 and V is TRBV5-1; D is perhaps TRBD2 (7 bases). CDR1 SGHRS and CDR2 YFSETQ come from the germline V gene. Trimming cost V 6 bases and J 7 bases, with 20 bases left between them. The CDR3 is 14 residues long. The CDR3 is CASNPSWGGGEQYF. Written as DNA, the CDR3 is TGCGCCAGCAACCCCTCGTGGGGAGGGGGTGAGCAGTACTTC.

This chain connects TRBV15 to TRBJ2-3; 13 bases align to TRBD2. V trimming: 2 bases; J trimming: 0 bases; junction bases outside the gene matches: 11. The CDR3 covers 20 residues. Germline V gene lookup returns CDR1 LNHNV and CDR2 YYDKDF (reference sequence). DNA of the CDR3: TGTGCCACCAGCAGATCCTTAGGACTAGCGGGGGCCCGTAGCACAGATACGCAGTATTTT. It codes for CATSRSLGLAGARSTDTQYF.

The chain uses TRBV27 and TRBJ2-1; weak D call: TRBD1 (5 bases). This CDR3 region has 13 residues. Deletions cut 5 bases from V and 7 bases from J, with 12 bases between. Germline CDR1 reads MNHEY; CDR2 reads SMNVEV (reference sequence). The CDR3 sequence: CASSVTEGNEQFF. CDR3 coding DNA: TGTGCCAGCAGTGTGACAGAAGGGAATGAGCAGTTCTTC.

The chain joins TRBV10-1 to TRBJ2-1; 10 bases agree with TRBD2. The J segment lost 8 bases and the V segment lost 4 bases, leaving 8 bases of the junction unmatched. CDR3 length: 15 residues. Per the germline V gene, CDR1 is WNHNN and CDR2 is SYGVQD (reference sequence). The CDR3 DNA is TGCGCCAGCAGTGCCTCTGGGCTAGCGGGGGATGAGCAGTTCTTC. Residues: CASSASGLAGDEQFF.

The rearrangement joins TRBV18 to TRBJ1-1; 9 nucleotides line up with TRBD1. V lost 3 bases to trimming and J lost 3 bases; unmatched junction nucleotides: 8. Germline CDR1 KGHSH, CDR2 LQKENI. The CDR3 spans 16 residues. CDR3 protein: CASSPSQGARYTEAFF. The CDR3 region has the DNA TGTGCCAGCTCACCCTCACAGGGGGCTCGGTACACTGAAGCTTTCTTT.

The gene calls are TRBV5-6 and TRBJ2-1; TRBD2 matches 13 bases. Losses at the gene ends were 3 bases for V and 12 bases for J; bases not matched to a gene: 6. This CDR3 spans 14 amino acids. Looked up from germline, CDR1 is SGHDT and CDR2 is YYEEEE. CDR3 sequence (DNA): TGTGCCAGCAGCTCCCCTACTAGCGGGGGGGGGCAGTTCTTC. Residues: CASSSPTSGGGQFF.

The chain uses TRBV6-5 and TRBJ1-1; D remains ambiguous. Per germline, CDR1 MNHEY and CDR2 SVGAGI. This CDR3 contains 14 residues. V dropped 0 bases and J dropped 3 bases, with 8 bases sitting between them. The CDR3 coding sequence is TGTGCCAGCAGTTACTCGGAGAGGGACACTGAAGCTTTCTTT. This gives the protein CASSYSERDTEAFF.

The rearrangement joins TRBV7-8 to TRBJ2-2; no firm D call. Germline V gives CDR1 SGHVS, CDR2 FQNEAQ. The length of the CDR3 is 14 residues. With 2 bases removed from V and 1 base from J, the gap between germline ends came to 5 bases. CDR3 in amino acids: CASSLLQNTGELFF. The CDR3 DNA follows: TGTGCCAGCAGCTTATTACAGAACACCGGGGAGCTGTTTTTT.

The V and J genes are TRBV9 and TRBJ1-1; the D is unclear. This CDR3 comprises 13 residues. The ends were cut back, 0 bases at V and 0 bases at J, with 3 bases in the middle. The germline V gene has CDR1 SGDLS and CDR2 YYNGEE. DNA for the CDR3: TGTGCCAGCAGCGTAGTATTGAACACTGAAGCTTTCTTT. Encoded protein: CASSVVLNTEAFF.

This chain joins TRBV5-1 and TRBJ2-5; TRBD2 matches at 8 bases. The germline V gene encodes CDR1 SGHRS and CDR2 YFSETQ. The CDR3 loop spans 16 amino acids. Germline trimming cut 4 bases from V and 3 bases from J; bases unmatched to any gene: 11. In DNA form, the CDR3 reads TGCGCCAGCAGCCACCGGGGGGGTCGGTGGGAAGAGACCCAGTACTTC. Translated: CASSHRGGRWEETQYF.

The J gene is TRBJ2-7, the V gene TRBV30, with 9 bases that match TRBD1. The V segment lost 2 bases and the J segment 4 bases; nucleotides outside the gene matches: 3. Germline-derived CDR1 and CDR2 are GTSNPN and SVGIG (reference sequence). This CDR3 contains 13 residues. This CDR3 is CAWSQDRGYEQYF. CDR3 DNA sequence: TGTGCCTGGAGTCAGGACAGGGGTTACGAGCAGTACTTC.

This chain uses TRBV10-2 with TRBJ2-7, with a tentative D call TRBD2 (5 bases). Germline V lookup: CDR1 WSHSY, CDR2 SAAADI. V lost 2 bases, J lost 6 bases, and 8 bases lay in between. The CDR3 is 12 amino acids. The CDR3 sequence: CASSERGREQYF. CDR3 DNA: TGCGCCAGCAGTGAGCGGGGTCGCGAGCAGTACTTC.

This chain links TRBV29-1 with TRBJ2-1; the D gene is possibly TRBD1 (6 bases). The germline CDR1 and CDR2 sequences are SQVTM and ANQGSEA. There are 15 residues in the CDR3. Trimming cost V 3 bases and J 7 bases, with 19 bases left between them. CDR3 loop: CSVEKGQGLRNEQFF. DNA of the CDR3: TGCAGCGTTGAGAAGGGGCAGGGGCTAAGAAATGAGCAGTTCTTC.

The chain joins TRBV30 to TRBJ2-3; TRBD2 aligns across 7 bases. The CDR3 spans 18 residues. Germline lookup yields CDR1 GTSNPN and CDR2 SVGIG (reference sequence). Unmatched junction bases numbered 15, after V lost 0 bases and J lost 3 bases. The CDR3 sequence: CAWSVFAGDFQGTDTQYF. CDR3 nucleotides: TGTGCCTGGAGTGTATTTGCGGGGGACTTTCAAGGGACAGATACGCAGTATTTT.

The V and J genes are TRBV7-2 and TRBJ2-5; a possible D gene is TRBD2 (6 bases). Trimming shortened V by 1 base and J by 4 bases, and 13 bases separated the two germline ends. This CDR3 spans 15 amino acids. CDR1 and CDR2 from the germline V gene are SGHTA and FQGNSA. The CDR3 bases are TGTGCCAGCAGCTTAGGGATCGGGGGTGGAGAGACCCAGTACTTC. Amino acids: CASSLGIGGGETQYF.